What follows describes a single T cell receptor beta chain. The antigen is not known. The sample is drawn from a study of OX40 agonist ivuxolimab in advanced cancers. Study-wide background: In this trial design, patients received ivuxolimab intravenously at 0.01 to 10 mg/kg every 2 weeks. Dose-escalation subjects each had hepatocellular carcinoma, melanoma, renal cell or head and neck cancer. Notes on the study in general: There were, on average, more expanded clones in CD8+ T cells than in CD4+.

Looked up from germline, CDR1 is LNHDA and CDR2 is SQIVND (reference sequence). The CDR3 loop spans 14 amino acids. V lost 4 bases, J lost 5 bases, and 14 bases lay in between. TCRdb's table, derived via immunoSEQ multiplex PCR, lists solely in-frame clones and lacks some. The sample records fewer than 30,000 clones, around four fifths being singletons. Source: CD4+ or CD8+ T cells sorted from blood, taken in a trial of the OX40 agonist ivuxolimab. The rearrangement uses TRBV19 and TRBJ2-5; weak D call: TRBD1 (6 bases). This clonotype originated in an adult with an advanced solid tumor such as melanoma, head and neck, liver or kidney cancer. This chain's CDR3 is CASSTVTTGETQYF. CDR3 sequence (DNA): TGTGCCAGTAGTACCGTCACCACAGGGGAGACCCAGTACTTC.